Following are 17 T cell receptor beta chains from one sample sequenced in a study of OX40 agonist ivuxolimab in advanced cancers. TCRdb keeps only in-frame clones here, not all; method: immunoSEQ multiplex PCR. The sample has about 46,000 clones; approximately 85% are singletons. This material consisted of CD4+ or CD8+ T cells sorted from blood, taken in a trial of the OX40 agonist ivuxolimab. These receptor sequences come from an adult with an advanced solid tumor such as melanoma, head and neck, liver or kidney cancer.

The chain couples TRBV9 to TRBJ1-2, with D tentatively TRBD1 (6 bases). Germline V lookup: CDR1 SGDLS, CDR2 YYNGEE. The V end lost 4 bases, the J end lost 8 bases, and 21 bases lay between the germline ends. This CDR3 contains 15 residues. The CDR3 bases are TGTGCCAGCAGCCCTCCCGGGACACCTGTAAAGGGCTACACCTTC. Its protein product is CASSPPGTPVKGYTF. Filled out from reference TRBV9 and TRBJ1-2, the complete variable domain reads DSGVTQTPKHLITATGQRVTLRCSPRSGDLSVYWYQQSLDQGLQFLIQYYNGEERAKGNILERFSAQQFPDLHSELNLSSLELGDSALYFCASSPPGTPVKGYTFGSGTRLTVV.

The DNA for the CDR3 is TGTGCCAGCAGCTGGACAGTGAACACTGAAGCTTTCTTT. It encodes CASSWTVNTEAFF. J is TRBJ1-1 and V is TRBV11-1, with D possibly matching TRBD1 (6 bases). The CDR3 consists of 13 residues. V shed 4 bases and J shed 0 bases, with 6 bases lying between them. Per the germline V gene, CDR1 is SGHAT and CDR2 is FQDESV (reference sequence).

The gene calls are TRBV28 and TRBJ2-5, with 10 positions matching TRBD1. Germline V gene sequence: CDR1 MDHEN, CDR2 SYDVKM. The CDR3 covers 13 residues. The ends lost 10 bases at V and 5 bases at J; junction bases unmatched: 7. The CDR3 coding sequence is TGTGCCATCACGACAGGGGGCAGGGAGACCCAGTACTTC. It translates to CAITTGGRETQYF.

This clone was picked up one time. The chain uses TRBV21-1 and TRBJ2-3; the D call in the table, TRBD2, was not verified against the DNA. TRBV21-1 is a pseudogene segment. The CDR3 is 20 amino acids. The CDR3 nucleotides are TGTGCCAGCAGCCAAGATCGTAGAAGGCGGGGGGGCCATATCACAGATACGCAGTATTTT. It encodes CASSQDRRRRGGHITDTQYF.

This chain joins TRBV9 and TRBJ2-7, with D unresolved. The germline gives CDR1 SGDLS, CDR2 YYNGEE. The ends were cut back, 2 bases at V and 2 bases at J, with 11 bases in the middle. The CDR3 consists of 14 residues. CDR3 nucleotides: TGTGCCAGCAGCGTTAGTGGTGATACCTACGAGCAGTACTTC. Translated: CASSVSGDTYEQYF. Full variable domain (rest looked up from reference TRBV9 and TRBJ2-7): DSGVTQTPKHLITATGQRVTLRCSPRSGDLSVYWYQQSLDQGLQFLIQYYNGEERAKGNILERFSAQQFPDLHSELNLSSLELGDSALYFCASSVSGDTYEQYFGPGTRLTVT.

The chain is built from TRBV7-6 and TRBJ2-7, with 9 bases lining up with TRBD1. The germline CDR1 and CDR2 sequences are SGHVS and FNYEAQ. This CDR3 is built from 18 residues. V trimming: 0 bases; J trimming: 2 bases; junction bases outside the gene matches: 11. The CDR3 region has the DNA TGTGCCAGCAGCTTAGCGCAGGGTGGGGACAGGGTCACCTACGAGCAGTACTTC. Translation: CASSLAQGGDRVTYEQYF.

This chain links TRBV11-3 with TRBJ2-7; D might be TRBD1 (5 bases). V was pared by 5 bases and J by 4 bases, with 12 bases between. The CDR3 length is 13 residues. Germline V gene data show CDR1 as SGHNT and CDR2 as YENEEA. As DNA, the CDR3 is TGTGCCAGCAGCCCTGGACACCTATACGAGCAGTACTTC. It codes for CASSPGHLYEQYF.

The CDR3 spells CASSEGGGRETQYF. In DNA, the CDR3 is TGTGCCAGCAGTGAAGGGGGGGGCCGTGAGACCCAGTACTTC. This chain links TRBV2 with TRBJ2-5; perhaps TRBD2 as D (7 bases). CDR1 is SNHLY, CDR2 FYNNEI, per germline. The V end was cut by 1 base, the J end by 5 bases, with 11 bases between. This CDR3 is 14 amino acids long. The full variable domain, its missing parts supplied by reference TRBV2 and TRBJ2-5, is EPEVTQTPSHQVTQMGQEVILRCVPISNHLYFYWYRQILGQKVEFLVSFYNNEISEKSEIFDDQFSVERPDGSNFTLKIRSTKLEDSAMYFCASSEGGGRETQYFGPGTRLLVL.

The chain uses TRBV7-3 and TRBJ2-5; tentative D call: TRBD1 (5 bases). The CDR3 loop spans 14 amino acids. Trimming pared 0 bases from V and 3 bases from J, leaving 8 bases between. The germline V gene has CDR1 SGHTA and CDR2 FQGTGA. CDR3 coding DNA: TGTGCCAGCAGCTTAACTCCCAGGGAAGAGACCCAGTACTTC. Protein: CASSLTPREETQYF.

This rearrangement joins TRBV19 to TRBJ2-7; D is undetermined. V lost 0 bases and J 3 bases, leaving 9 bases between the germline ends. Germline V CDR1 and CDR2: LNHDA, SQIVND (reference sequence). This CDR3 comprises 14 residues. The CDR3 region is CASSIEVPHYEQYF. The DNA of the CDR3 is TGTGCCAGTAGTATAGAAGTACCCCACTACGAGCAGTACTTC. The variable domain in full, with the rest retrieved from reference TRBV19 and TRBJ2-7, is DGGITQSPKYLFRKEGQNVTLSCEQNLNHDAMYWYRQDPGQGLRLIYYSQIVNDFQKGDIAEGYSVSREKKESFPLTVTSAQKNPTAFYLCASSIEVPHYEQYFGPGTRLTVT.

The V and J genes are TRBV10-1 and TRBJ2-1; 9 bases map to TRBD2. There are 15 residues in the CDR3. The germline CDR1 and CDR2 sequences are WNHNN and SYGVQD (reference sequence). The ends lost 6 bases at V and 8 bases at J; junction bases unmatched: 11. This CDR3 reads CASSDGGRGGDEQFF. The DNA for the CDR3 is TGCGCCAGCAGCGACGGTGGGCGGGGGGGCGATGAGCAGTTCTTC.

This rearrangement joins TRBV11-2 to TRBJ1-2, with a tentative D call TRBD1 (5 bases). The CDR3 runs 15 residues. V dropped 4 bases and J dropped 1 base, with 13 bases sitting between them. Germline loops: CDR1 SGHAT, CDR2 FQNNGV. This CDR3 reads CASSSRDRLNYGYTF. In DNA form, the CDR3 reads TGTGCCAGCAGCTCCCGGGACCGCCTTAACTATGGCTACACCTTC.

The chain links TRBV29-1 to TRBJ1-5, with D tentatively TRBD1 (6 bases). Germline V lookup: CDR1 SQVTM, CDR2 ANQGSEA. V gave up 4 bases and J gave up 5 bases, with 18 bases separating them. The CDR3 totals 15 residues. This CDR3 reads CSVAYEGGVDQPQHF. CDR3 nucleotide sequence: TGCAGCGTTGCTTATGAGGGGGGTGTCGATCAGCCCCAGCATTTT. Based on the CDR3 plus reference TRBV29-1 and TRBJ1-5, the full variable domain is SAVISQKPSRDICQRGTSLTIQCQVDSQVTMMFWYRQQPGQSLTLIATANQGSEATYESGFVIDKFPISRPNLTFSTLTVSNMSPEDSSIYLCSVAYEGGVDQPQHFGDGTRLSIL.

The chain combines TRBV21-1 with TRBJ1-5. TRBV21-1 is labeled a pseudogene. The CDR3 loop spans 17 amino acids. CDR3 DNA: TGTGCCAGCAGGCCAAAAGCGCGTGGGGTGAGCAATCAGCCCCAGCATTTT. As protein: CASRPKARGVSNQPQHF.

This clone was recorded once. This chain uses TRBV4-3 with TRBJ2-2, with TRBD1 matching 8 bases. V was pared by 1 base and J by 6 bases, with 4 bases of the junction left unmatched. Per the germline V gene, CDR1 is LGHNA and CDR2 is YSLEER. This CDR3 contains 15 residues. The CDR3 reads CASSQGTGWSGELFF. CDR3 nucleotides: TGCGCCAGCAGCCAAGGGACAGGGTGGTCCGGGGAGCTGTTTTTT.

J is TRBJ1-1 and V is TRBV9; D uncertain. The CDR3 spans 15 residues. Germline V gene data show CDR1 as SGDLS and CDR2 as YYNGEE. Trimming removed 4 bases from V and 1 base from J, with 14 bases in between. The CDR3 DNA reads TGTGCCAGCAGCCTAAAGGAGACGAGGAACACTGAAGCTTTCTTT. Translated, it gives CASSLKETRNTEAFF.

CDR3 sequence: CASSYSYSPGEQYF. In nucleotides, the CDR3 is TGTGCCAGCAGTTACTCGTACAGTCCTGGCGAGCAGTACTTC. The chain employs TRBV6-5 and TRBJ2-7, with no clear D. V gave up 0 bases and J gave up 6 bases, with 12 bases separating them. CDR3 length: 14 amino acids. Germline V CDR1 and CDR2: MNHEY, SVGAGI.